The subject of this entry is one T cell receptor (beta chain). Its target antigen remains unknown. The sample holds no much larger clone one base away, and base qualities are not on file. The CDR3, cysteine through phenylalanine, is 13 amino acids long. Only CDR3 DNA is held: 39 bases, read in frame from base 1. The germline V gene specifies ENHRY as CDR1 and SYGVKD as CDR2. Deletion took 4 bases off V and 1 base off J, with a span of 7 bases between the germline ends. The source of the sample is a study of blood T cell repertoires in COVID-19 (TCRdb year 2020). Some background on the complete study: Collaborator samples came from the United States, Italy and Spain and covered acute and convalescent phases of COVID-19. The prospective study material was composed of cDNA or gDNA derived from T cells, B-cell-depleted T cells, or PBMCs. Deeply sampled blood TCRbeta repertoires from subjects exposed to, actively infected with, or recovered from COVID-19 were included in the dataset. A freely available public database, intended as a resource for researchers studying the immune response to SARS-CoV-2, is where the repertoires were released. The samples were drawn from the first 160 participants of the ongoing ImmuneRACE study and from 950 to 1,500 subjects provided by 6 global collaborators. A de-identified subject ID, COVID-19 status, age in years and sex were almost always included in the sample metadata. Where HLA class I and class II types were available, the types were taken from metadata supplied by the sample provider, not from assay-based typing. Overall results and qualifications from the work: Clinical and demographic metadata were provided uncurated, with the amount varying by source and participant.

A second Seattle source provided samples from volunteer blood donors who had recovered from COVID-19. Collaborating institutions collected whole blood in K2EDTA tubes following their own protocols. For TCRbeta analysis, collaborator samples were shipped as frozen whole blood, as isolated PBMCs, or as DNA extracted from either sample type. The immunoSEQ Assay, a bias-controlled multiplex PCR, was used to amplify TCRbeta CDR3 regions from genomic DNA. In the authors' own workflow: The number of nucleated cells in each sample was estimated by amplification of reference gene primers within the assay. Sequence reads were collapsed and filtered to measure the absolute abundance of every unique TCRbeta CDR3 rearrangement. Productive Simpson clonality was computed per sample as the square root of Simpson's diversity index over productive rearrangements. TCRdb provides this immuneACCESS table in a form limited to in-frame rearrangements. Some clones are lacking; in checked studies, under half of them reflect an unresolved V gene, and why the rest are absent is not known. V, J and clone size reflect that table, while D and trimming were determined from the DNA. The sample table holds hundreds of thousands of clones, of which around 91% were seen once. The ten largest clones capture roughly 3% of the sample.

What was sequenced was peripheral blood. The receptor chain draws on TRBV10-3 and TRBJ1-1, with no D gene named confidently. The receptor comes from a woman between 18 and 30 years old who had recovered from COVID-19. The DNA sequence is TGTGCCATCAGTGTGCGGGAGAACACTGAAGCTTTCTTT. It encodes CAISVRENTEAFF.